This T cell receptor (beta chain) was sequenced during a study of T-cell memory formation after mild COVID-19. Study summary: Each donor largely had its own TCR clusters. Study-wide points: For contracting clones, CD4+ ones sat mainly in CM and EM, CD8+ in EMRA. Whereas later expanders leaned CD4+, clones contracting day 15 to 85 showed a balanced CD4/CD8 makeup. Memory sampled before infection contained some responding clones, suggesting cross-reactive memory joined.

TCRdb called the 5' RACE reads again in MiXCR, with one record for every CDR3 protein. This repertoire shows about 12,000 distinct CDR3 sequences, about 14% found once; its top ten account for around 58%. This clonotype was observed a few times. As yet, its antigen is unknown. The length of the CDR3 is 16 residues. V was pared by 4 bases and J by 2 bases, with 10 bases of the junction left unmatched. Per the germline V gene, CDR1 is SGHDN and CDR2 is FVKESK. Sequencing input: PBMCs or a T cell subset sorted from them (not recorded which). This TCR derives from a man between 18 and 29 years old who had mild COVID-19 (a few samples of this study predate the infection). Cell type and time point are not known. The chain carries TRBV14 and TRBJ2-5, with 7 bases matching TRBD1. The CDR3 DNA reads as TGTGCCAGCAGCCGAGACCTGGGACAGCCACAAGAGACCCAGTACTTC. Protein: CASSRDLGQPQETQYF.